This T cell receptor (beta chain) was identified in a study of T cells in localized non-small cell lung cancer. Overall study results and limits: Because researchers sequenced only one region of the tumor, heterogeneity is still possible. Of the top 100 tumor clones, median around 50 were in adjacent lung, 25 to 35 among its top 100. Exceeding tumor, uninvolved adjacent lung had the highest T cell clonality.

In regard to this clone: Its matching antigen is unknown.

Data came from immunoSEQ multiplex PCR; TCRdb stores just in-frame clones and leaves some out. The sample comprises 2,000 or so clones, about a third of which are singletons, and over 20% rests with the top ten. Trimming removed 7 bases from V and 6 bases from J; junction bases left unmatched: 10. The CDR3 totals 15 residues. Per the germline V gene, CDR1 is LNHDA and CDR2 is SQIVND (reference sequence). The chain recombines TRBV19 with TRBJ2-2; 8 bases are a match to TRBD1. The starting material was lung tumor tissue, obtained before any cancer treatment. The TCR originated in an older female donor with stage I lung adenocarcinoma. This CDR3 is CASKAVTGVAGELFF. The CDR3 region has the DNA TGTGCCAGTAAAGCGGTGACAGGGGTAGCCGGGGAGCTGTTTTTT.